This note documents a single T cell receptor (beta chain) sequence. Its cognate antigen is unknown. One entry per CDR3 protein results from TCRdb running MiXCR on the RT-PCR reads. The table has fewer than 800,000 distinct CDR3 sequences, roughly 14% seen once; the top ten hold more than 9%. This record belongs to a study of response to subunit inactivated influenza vaccine. V lost 4 bases to trimming and J lost 5 bases, with 16 bases between them. CDR1 and CDR2 from the germline V gene are SGHRS and YFSETQ. The CDR3 has 14 residues. Findings and caveats of the study: The authors offered the suggestion that each seasonal influenza vaccination recruits few new T cells.

The chain couples TRBV5-1 to TRBJ2-7; TRBD1 might be the D (6 bases). The source material was PBMCs from blood, sampled 11 to 12 days after vaccination. This TCR derives from a man over 45 who received an inactivated influenza vaccine. CDR3 coding DNA: TGCGCCAGCAGCCTAACAGGGATGGTCCACGAGCAGTACTTC. This sequence encodes CASSLTGMVHEQYF.